This TCR beta chain was sequenced in a study of regulatory T cells in long-lasting Graves disease. Looking at the study overall: A definition of persistent Graves' disease required over 5 years of antithyroid drugs plus positive TSH receptor antibodies. Broader study findings: Patients with persistent disease shared 2,741 public clonotypes, outpacing the 966 shared by new patients.

At least ten counts were recorded for this clonotype. Its specificity is unknown. The CDR3 runs 11 residues. V dropped 4 bases and J dropped 3 bases, with 3 bases sitting between them. Germline values: CDR1 SEHNR, CDR2 FQNEAQ (reference sequence). Time point indicated: persistent/refractory GD, antithyroid drugs over 5 years with positive TRAb. From RNA extracted from PBMCs, the TCR library was made. Researchers made TCR beta libraries by using iRepertoire HTBI primers and running Arm-PCR on CDR3 regions. One entry per CDR3 protein, called by TCRdb with MiXCR from the multiplex PCR reads. The table has some 440,000 distinct CDR3 sequences, less than 25% seen once.

The origin of this receptor is a female donor with Graves disease. This rearrangement joins TRBV7-9 to TRBJ2-5; unclear D gene. Sequencing was performed on peripheral blood mononuclear cells (PBMCs), taken when the disease was refractory, from a patient treated with antithyroid drugs. The CDR3 DNA sequence: TGTGCCAGCAGCTCGAAAGAGACCCAGTACTTC. This gives the protein CASSSKETQYF.